Listed below are T cell receptor beta chains from one sample, sequenced in a study of identical twins. TCRdb redid the calling of the 5' RACE reads with MiXCR, one entry per CDR3 protein. The profile shows around 280,000 distinct CDR3 sequences, about 8% of them singletons. These data were also reused for a study on yellow fever vaccine responses in identical twins.

The specimen was memory (CD45RO+) T cells sorted from blood. These receptor sequences come from a woman younger than 30 in good health. Each CDR3 is given with its conserved first and last residue. D genes are given only for firm matches. Clone sizes are given selectively: once, few, many, or a class where the clone is expanded.

TRBJ2-3,-,TRBV10-3,many,CANRGADTQYF,TGTGCCAACCGAGGGGCAGATACGCAGTATTTT
TRBJ1-2,-,TRBV27,-,CASSSRSFGGYTF,TGTGCCAGCAGTTCCCGTTCCTTCGGTGGCTACACCTTC
TRBJ2-5,TRBD2,TRBV9,few,CASSVRLAGLQETQYF,TGTGCCAGCAGCGTAAGGCTAGCGGGACTCCAAGAGACCCAGTACTTC
TRBJ1-3,-,TRBV5-1,many,CASSLGGSNGNTIYF,TGCGCCAGCAGCTTGGGTGGCAGCAACGGAAACACCATATATTTT
TRBJ2-5,-,TRBV24-1,many,CATSDPRGEETQYF,TGTGCCACCAGTGATCCCAGGGGTGAAGAGACCCAGTACTTC
TRBJ1-2,-,TRBV6-1,-,CASSPYRGGFNYGYTF,TGTGCCAGCAGTCCCTATCGGGGCGGATTTAACTATGGCTACACCTTC
TRBJ2-2,-,TRBV6-1,few,CASSTGLSPTRTGELFF,TGTGCCAGCTCAACGGGACTCTCGCCTACCCGCACCGGGGAGCTGTTTTTT
TRBJ1-1,TRBD1,TRBV10-3,-,CAIRGQGMNTEAFF,TGTGCCATCAGGGGACAGGGAATGAACACTGAAGCTTTCTTT
TRBJ2-5,TRBD2,TRBV12-3/TRBV12-4,-,CASSGTGLAGGRETQYF,TGTGCCAGCAGCGGGACGGGACTAGCGGGAGGGCGAGAGACCCAGTACTTC
TRBJ2-2,-,TRBV7-6,-,CASSLAIQSGELFF,TGTGCCAGCAGCTTAGCGATCCAGTCCGGGGAGCTGTTTTTT
TRBJ1-2,-,TRBV3-1,many,CASSNGGNYGYTF,TGTGCCAGCAGCAATGGGGGAAACTATGGCTACACCTTC
TRBJ2-3,-,TRBV6-1,-,CASSENRRLTTDTQYF,TGTGCCAGCAGTGAGAATCGTCGACTCACCACAGATACGCAGTATTTT
TRBJ2-1,-,TRBV28,many,CASSLAPRGGSYNEQFF,TGTGCCAGCAGTTTGGCCCCCAGGGGTGGAAGTTACAATGAGCAGTTCTTC
TRBJ1-5,-,TRBV15,many,CATSRDPMKQPQHF,TGTGCCACCAGCAGAGATCCGATGAAGCAGCCCCAGCATTTT
TRBJ2-1,TRBD2,TRBV6-1,few,CASSESAGGPNEQFF,TGTGCCAGCAGTGAATCAGCGGGGGGTCCCAATGAGCAGTTCTTC
TRBJ1-2,-,TRBV27,-,CASSLRAPRAGHLNYGYTF,TGTGCCAGCAGTTTAAGAGCCCCCCGCGCGGGACACTTAAACTATGGCTACACCTTC
TRBJ2-7,-,TRBV7-9,-,CASSWGVSGYEQYF,TGTGCCAGCAGTTGGGGGGTTAGCGGATACGAGCAGTACTTC
TRBJ2-7,TRBD2,TRBV27,-,CASSHSGSAPYEQYF,TGTGCCAGCAGTCACAGCGGGAGTGCTCCCTACGAGCAGTACTTC
TRBJ1-1,-,TRBV10-3,few,CATGTQASGTEAFF,TGTGCCACGGGGACACAGGCCTCTGGCACTGAAGCTTTCTTT
TRBJ1-1,TRBD1,TRBV4-1,few,CASSQEDRLWYAFF,TGCGCCAGCAGCCAAGAGGACAGGTTGTGGTACGCTTTCTTT
TRBJ1-6,-,TRBV6-2/TRBV6-3,-,CASSPNDRKNSPLHF,TGTGCCAGCAGCCCTAACGACAGGAAAAATTCACCCCTCCACTTT
TRBJ2-5,-,TRBV10-3,-,CATRPAGQETQYF,TGTGCCACCAGACCAGCGGGCCAAGAGACCCAGTACTTC
TRBJ2-2,-,TRBV20-1,many,CSAREGPYGPNTGELFF,TGCAGTGCTAGGGAAGGGCCCTACGGGCCGAACACCGGGGAGCTGTTTTTT
TRBJ2-4,-,TRBV20-1,-,CSARDLGGGLIVAKNIQYF,TGCAGTGCTAGAGATCTGGGGGGGGGCCTGATAGTAGCCAAAAACATTCAGTACTTC
TRBJ1-2,-,TRBV7-8,-,CASSLGAGNNYGYTF,TGTGCCAGCAGCTTAGGGGCAGGGAATAACTATGGCTACACCTTC
TRBJ1-5,-,TRBV28,few,CASSTGWNQPQHF,TGTGCCAGCAGTACCGGATGGAATCAGCCCCAGCATTTT
TRBJ1-5,-,TRBV5-5,-,CASSPTAGTSNQPQHF,TGTGCCAGCAGCCCCACGGCGGGGACTAGCAATCAGCCCCAGCATTTT
TRBJ1-5,-,TRBV7-9,many,CASSLGEGNQPQHF,TGTGCCAGCAGCTTAGGCGAGGGCAATCAGCCCCAGCATTTT
TRBJ2-3,TRBD2,TRBV20-1,-,CSASYGGANTQYF,TGCAGTGCTAGTTACGGGGGGGCAAATACGCAGTATTTT
TRBJ2-3,-,TRBV5-5,-,CASSFGWGRDTDTQYF,TGTGCCAGCAGCTTTGGGTGGGGGCGAGACACAGATACGCAGTATTTT